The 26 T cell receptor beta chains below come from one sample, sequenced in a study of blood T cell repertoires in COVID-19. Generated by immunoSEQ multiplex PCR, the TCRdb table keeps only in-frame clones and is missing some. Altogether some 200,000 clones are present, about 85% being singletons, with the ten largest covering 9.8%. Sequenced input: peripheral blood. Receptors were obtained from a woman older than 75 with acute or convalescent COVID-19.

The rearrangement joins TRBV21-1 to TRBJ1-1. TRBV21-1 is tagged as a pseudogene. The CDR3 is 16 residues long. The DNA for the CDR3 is TGTGCCAGCAGCAAAGGCGAGGCGGGTTTGAACACTGAAGCTTTCTTT. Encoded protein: CASSKGEAGLNTEAFF.

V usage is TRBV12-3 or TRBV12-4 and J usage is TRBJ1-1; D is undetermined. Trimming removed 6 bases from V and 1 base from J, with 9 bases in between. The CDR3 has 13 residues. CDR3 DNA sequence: TGTGCCAGCAGAACTGTTGGGAACACTGAAGCTTTCTTT. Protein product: CASRTVGNTEAFF.

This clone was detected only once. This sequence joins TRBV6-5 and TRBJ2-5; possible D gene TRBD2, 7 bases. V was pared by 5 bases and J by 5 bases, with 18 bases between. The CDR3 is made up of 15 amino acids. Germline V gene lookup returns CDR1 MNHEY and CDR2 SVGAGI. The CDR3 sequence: CASSPRGRETETQYF. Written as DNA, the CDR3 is TGTGCCAGCAGTCCCCGGGGGCGGGAGACGGAGACCCAGTACTTC.

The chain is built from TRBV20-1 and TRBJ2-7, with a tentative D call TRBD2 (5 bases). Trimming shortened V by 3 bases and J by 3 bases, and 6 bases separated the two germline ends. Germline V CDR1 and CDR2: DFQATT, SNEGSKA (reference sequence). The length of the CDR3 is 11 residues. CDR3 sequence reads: CSASGVYEQYF. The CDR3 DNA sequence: TGCAGTGCTAGCGGGGTCTACGAGCAGTACTTC.

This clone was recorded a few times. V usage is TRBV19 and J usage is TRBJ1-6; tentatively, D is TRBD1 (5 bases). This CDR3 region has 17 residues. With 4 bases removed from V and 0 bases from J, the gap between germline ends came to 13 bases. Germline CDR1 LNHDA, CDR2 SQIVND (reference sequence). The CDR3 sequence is CASSKGASGSYNSPLHF. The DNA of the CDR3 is TGTGCCAGTAGTAAAGGGGCATCGGGCTCCTATAATTCACCCCTCCACTTT.

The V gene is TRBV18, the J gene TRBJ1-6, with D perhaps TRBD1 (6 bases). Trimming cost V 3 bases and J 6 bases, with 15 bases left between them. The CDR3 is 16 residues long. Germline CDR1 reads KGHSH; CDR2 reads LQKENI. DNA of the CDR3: TGTGCCAGCTCACCTGGGGGCAAGCAACCTAATTCACCCCTCCACTTT. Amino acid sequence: CASSPGGKQPNSPLHF.

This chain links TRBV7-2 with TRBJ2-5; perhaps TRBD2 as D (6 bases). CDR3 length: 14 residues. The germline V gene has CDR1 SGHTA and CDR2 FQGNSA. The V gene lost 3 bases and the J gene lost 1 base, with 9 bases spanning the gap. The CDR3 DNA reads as TGTGCCAGCAGCTTGGAGGGTACCCAAGAGACCCAGTACTTC. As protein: CASSLEGTQETQYF.

The CDR3 loop is CAIRGRSGASGANVLTF. CDR3 DNA: TGTGCCATCAGAGGAAGGTCAGGGGCTTCTGGGGCCAACGTCCTGACTTTC. The chain recombines TRBV10-3 with TRBJ2-6; possible D gene TRBD1, 6 bases. Trimming took 6 bases from V and 1 from J, leaving 16 bases between them. This CDR3 has 17 amino acids. From germline, CDR1 is ENHRY and CDR2 SYGVKD.

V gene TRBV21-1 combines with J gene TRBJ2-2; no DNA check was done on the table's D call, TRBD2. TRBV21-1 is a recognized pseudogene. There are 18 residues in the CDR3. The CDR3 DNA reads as TGTGCCAGCAGCAAACGGCCTCGAGATAGGCCGGGGGCCGGGGAGCTGTTTTTT. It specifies CASSKRPRDRPGAGELFF.

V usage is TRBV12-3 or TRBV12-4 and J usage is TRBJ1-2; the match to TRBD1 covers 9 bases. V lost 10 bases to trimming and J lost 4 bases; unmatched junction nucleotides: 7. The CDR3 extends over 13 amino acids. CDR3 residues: CATRTGVIYGYTF. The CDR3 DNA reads TGTGCCACCCGGACAGGGGTGATCTATGGCTACACCTTC.

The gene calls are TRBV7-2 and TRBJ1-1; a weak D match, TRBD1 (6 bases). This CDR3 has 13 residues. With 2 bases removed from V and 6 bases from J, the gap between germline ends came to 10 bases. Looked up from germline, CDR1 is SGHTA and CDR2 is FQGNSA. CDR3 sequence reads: CASSLPRTAEAFF. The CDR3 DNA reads TGTGCCAGCAGCTTACCCCGGACAGCTGAAGCTTTCTTT. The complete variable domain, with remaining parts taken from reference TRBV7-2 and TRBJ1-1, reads GAGVSQSPSNKVTEKGKDVELRCDPISGHTALYWYRQSLGQGLEFLIYFQGNSAPDKSGLPSDRFSAERTGGSVSTLTIQRTQQEDSAVYLCASSLPRTAEAFFGQGTRLTVV.

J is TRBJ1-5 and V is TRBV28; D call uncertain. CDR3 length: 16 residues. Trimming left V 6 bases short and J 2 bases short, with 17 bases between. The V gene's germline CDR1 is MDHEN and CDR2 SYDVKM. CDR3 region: CASSRIMVRGNQPQHF. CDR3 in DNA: TGTGCCAGCAGCCGGATAATGGTGCGGGGCAATCAGCCCCAGCATTTT.

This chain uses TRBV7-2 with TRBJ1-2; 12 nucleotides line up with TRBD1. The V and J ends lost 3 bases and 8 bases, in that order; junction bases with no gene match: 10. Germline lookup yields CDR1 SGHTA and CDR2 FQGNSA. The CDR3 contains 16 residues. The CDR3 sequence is CASSLPGQGASRGYTF. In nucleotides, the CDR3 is TGTGCCAGCAGCTTGCCGGGACAGGGGGCCTCTCGGGGCTACACCTTC.

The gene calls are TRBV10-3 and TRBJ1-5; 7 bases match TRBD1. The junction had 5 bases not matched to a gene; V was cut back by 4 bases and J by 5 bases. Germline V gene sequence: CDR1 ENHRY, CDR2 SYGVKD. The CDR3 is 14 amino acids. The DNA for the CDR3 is TGTGCCATCAGTGGACAGGGAGGTCATCAGCCCCAGCATTTT. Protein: CAISGQGGHQPQHF.

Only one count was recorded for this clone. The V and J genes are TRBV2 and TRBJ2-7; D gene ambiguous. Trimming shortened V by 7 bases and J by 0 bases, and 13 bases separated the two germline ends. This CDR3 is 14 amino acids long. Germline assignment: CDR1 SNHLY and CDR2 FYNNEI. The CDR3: CASKGRVLSYEQYF. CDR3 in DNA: TGTGCCAGCAAAGGTCGGGTTCTCTCCTACGAGCAGTACTTC.

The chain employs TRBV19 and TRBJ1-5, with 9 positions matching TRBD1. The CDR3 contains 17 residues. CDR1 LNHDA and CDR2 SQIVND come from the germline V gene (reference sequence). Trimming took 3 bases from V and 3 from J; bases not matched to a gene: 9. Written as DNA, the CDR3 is TGTGCCAGTAGTATCCCCGGGACAGGGAGCATCAATCAGCCCCAGCATTTT. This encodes CASSIPGTGSINQPQHF.

The CDR3 bases are TGCGCCAGCAGCCCGAGACCGGGACAGGGTCCCCAGGGCTACACCTTC. Its protein is CASSPRPGQGPQGYTF. The chain combines TRBV4-1 with TRBJ1-2; 9 bases are shared with TRBD1. The CDR3 runs 16 residues. After removal of 4 bases from V and 8 bases from J, the junction contained 14 bases not matched to a gene. Germline values: CDR1 MGHRA, CDR2 YSYEKL.

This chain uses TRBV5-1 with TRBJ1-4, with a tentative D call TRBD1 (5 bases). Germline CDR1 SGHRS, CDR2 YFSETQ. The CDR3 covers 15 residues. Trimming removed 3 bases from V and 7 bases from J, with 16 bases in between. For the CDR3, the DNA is TGCGCCAGCAGCTCTGGACACACGGGTAGTGAAAAACTGTTTTTT. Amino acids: CASSSGHTGSEKLFF.

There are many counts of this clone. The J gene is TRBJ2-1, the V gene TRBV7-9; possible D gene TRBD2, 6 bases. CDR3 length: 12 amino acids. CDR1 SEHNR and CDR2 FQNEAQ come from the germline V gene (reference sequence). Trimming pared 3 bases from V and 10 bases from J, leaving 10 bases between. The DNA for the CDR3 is TGTGCCAGCAGCTTCGGGGGAGGCGAGCAGTTCTTC. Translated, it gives CASSFGGGEQFF.

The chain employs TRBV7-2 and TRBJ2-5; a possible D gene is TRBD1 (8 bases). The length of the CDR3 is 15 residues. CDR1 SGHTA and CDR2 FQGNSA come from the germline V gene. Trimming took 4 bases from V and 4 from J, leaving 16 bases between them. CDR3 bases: TGTGCCAGCAGCTCAGGGGGCGGGGAGGGAGAGACCCAGTACTTC. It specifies CASSSGGGEGETQYF.

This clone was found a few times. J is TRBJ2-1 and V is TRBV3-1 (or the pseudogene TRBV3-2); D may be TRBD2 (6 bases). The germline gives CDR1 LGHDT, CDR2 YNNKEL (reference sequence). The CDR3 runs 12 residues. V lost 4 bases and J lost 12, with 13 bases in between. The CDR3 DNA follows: TGTGCCAGCAGCCGCGGAGGGACGGGGCAGTTCTTC. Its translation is CASSRGGTGQFF.

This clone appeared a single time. In DNA form, the CDR3 reads TGCAGTGCTAGAGGTTACTACGAGCAGTACTTC. This sequence encodes CSARGYYEQYF. The chain couples TRBV20-1 to TRBJ2-7, with D unresolved. This CDR3 comprises 11 residues. Trimming stripped 1 base from V and 3 bases from J, with 4 bases between. Germline V CDR1 and CDR2: DFQATT, SNEGSKA (reference sequence).

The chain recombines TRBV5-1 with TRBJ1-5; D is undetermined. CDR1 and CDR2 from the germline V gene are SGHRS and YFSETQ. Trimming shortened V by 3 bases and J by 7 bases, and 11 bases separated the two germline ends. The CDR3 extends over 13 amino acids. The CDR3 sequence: CASSSEGGQPQHF. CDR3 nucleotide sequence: TGCGCCAGCAGCTCGGAGGGTGGCCAGCCCCAGCATTTT.

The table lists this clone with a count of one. CDR3: CASSLGQLYTF. The CDR3, as DNA: TGTGCCAGCAGTTTGGGACAGCTCTACACCTTC. The genes are TRBV12-3 or TRBV12-4 and TRBJ1-2; 7 nucleotides line up with TRBD1. J lost 10 bases, V lost 3 bases, and 2 bases had no gene match. CDR3 length: 11 amino acids.

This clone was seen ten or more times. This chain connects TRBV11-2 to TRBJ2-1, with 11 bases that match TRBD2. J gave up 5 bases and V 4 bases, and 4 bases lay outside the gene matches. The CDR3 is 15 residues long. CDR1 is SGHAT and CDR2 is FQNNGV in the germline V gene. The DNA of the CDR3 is TGTGCCAGCAGCTCCCGACTAGCGGGACACAATGAGCAGTTCTTC. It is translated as CASSSRLAGHNEQFF. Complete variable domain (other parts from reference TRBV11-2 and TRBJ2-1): EAGVAQSPRYKIIEKRQSVAFWCNPISGHATLYWYQQILGQGPKLLIQFQNNGVVDDSQLPKDRFSAERLKGVDSTLKIQPAKLEDSAVYLCASSSRLAGHNEQFFGPGTRLTVL.

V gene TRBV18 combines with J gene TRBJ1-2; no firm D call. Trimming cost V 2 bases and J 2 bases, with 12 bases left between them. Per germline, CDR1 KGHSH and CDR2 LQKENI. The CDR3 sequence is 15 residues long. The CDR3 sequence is CASSPSGGLNYGYTF. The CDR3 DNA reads TGTGCCAGCTCACCATCGGGTGGATTAAACTATGGCTACACCTTC. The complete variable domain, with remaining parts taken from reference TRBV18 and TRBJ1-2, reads NAGVMQNPRHLVRRRGQEARLRCSPMKGHSHVYWYRQLPEEGLKFMVYLQKENIIDESGMPKERFSAEFPKEGPSILRIQQVVRGDSAAYFCASSPSGGLNYGYTFGSGTRLTVV.